These T cell receptor beta chains were read from a single sample in a study of T cells in Graves' hyperthyroidism and ophthalmopathy. TCRdb called the multiplex PCR reads again in MiXCR, with one record for every CDR3 protein. The sample carries 300,000 to 400,000 distinct CDR3 sequences, 15% to 20% recorded once. Specimen: blood. Every receptor here comes from a woman between 45 and 65 years old with Graves' hyperthyroidism. Both conserved end residues are part of each CDR3.

TRBV18 | CASSPNRNNEKLFF
TRBV6-1 | CASSIGWTGGTGYTF
TRBV5-1 | CASSLGLEKYEQYF
TRBV9 | CASSVIANYGYTF
TRBV29-1 | CSVGASGGLAYNSPLHF
TRBV4-1 | CASSRTGGDTEAFF
TRBV7-9 | CASSSLDRESNTGELFF
TRBV5-4 | CASSVLASGSYEQYF
TRBV20-1 | CSAREADTQYF
TRBV4-1 | CASRAAGTENTEAFF
TRBV29-1 | CSVGAASYNEQFF
TRBV12-3/TRBV12-4 | CASSLTRGQETQYF
TRBV5-6 | CASSNKDRNEQFF
TRBV6-1 | CASSRVGGKDNQPQHF
TRBV6-2/TRBV6-3 | CASSPRLAGGRSTDTQYF
TRBV2 | CANSVGMNTGELFF
TRBV5-1 | CASSLSGEAEKLFF
TRBV5-4 | CASSGRGPGNEQFF
TRBV30 | CAWSSPPGQGGNEQFF
TRBV7-8 | CASSFRQKGTGELFF
TRBV18 | CASSPRQGPLLGYTF
TRBV20-1 | CSARPAHNEQFF
TRBV30 | CAWSPPGSYGYTF
TRBV6-1 | CASRATALSNQPQHF
TRBV2 | CASSETSLSYEQYF
TRBV28 | CASKKGQGSLYEQFF
TRBV2 | CASTNRVRDTQYF
TRBV28 | CASNEIKNTEAFF
TRBV7-9 | CASSRGQGAYNEQFF
TRBV20-1 | CSARDPRTASGNTIYF
TRBV9 | CASSVYGTSGSPSTDTQYF
TRBV20-1 | CSARDQAFLEAFF